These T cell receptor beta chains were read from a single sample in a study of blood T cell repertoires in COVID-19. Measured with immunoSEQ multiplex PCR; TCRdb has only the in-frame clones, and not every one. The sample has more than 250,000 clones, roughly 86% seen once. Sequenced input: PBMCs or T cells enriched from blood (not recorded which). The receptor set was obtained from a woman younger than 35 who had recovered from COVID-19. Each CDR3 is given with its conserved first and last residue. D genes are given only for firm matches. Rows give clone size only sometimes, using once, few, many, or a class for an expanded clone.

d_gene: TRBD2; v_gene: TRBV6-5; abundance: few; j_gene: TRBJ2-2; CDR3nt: TGTGCCAGCAGTTTGACTAGCGGGGGGGCCGGGGAGCTGTTTTTT; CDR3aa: CASSLTSGGAGELFF
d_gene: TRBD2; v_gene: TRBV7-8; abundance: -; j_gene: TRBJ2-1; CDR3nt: TGTGCCAGCAGCCCCGCGGGGGATGAGCAGTTCTTC; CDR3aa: CASSPAGDEQFF
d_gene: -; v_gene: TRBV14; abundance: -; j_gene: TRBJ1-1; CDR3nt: TGTGCCAGCAGCCAGATGCGGGACACTGAAGCTTTCTTT; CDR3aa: CASSQMRDTEAFF
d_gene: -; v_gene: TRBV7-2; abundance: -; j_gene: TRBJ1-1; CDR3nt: TGTGCCAGCAGCCCTCGATGGCAGGCCAACACTGAAGCTTTCTTT; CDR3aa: CASSPRWQANTEAFF
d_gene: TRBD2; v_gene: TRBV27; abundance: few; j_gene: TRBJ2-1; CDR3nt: TGTGCCAGCAGTTTATCGGTTCTAGCGGGAGTGATAGAGCAGTTCTTC; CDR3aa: CASSLSVLAGVIEQFF
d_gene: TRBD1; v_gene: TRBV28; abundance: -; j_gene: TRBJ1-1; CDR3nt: TGTGCCAGCAGTGTATTGGGACAGCAAAACACTGAAGCTTTCTTT; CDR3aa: CASSVLGQQNTEAFF
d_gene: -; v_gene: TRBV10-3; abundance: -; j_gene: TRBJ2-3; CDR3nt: TGTGCCATCAGTGAGTCCGGGACTAGCACAGATACGCAGTATTTT; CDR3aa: CAISESGTSTDTQYF
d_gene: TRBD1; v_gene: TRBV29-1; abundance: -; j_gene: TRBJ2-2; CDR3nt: TGCAGCGTTGAAGACGCGACAGGGACCAGCGGGGAGCTGTTTTTT; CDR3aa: CSVEDATGTSGELFF
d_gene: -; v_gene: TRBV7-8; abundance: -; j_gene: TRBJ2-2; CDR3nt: TGTGCCAGCACCAAATCCGACGGACAGCCATCCGGCGGGGAGCTGTTTTTT; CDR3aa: CASTKSDGQPSGGELFF
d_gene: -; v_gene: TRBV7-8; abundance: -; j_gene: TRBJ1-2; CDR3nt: TGTGCCAGCAGCCGGGAGTCTAACTATGGCTACACCTTC; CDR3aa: CASSRESNYGYTF
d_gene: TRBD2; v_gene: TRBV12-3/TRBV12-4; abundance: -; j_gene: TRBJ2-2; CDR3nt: TGTGCCAGCAGCCAAGGACTAGCGGGGGGGCTGGGATTT; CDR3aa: CASSQGLAGGLGF
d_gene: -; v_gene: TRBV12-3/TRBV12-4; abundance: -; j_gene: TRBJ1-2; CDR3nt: TGTGCCAGCAGCCTGTATGGCTACACCTTC; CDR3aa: CASSLYGYTF
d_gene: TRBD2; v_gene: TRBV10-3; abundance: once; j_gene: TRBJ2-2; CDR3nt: TGTGCCATCAGTGGTATTTGGACTAGCGGGAAATTCGATACCGCGAACACCGGGGAGCTGTTTTTT; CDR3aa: CAISGIWTSGKFDTANTGELFF
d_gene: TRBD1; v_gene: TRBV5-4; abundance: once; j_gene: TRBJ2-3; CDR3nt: TGTGCCAGCAGCTTTGGACAGGGAAGCACAGATACGCAGTATTTT; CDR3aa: CASSFGQGSTDTQYF
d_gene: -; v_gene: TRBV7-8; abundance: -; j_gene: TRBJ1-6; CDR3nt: TGTGCCAGCAGCACCTCTAACAGGGTTGATAATTCACCCCTCCACTTT; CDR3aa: CASSTSNRVDNSPLHF
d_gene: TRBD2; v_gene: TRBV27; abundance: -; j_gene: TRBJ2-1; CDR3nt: TGTGCCAGCAGTTTGGGGACTAGCGGCCTCAATGAGCAGTTCTTC; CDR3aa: CASSLGTSGLNEQFF
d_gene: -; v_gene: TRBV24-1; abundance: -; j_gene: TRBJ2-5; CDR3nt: TGTGCCACCAGTGCTTGGGGGGACCAAGAGACCCAGTACTTC; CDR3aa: CATSAWGDQETQYF
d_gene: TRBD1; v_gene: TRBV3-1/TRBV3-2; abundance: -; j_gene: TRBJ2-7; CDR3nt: TGTGCCAGCAGCCAAGATTATCCTTCGACAGGGGTCTACGAGCAGTACTTC; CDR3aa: CASSQDYPSTGVYEQYF
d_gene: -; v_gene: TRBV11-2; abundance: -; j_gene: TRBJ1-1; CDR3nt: TGTGCCAGCAGCTTAGGAGTCCTAGGCGGGGGGTACACTGAAGCTTTCTTT; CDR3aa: CASSLGVLGGGYTEAFF
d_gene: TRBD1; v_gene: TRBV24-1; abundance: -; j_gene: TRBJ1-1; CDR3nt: TGTGCCACCAGAGTTCCCAACAGGGGGAGGGGGAACACTGAAGCTTTCTTT; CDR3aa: CATRVPNRGRGNTEAFF
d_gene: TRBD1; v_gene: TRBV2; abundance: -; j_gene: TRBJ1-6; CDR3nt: TGTGCCAGCAGTGAAGGACAGGGTTATAATTCACCCCTCCACTTT; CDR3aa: CASSEGQGYNSPLHF
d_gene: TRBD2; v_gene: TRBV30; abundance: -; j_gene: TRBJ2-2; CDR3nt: TGTGCCTGGAGGGGAACTAGCGGGAGGGCCTTCACCGGGGAGCTGTTTTTT; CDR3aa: CAWRGTSGRAFTGELFF
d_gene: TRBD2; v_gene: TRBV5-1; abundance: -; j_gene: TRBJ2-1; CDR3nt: TGCGCCAGCAGCTTAGCGGGGGTAATGAATGAGCAGTTCTTC; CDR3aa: CASSLAGVMNEQFF
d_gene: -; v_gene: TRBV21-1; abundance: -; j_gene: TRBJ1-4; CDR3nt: TGTGCCAGCAGCAAAAATACAGGTCCCCTCCGGAAAACGAATGAAAAACTGTTTTTT; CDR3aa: CASSKNTGPLRKTNEKLFF
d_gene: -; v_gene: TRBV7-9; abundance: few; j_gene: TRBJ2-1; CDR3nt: TGTGCCAGCAGCTTAGTCCTAGCGCATCATGAGCAGTTCTTC; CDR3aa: CASSLVLAHHEQFF
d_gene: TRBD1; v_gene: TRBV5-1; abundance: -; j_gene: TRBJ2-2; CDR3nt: TGCGCCAGCAGCATGACAGGGGATTTTACCGGGGAGCTGTTTTTT; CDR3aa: CASSMTGDFTGELFF
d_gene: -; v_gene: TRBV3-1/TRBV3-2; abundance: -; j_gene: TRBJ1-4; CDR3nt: TGTGCCAGCAGCCATCCCGTCCCCCTCGGGGAAAAACTGTTTTTT; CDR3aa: CASSHPVPLGEKLFF
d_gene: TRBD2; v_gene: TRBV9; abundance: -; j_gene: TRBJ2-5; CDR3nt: TGTGCCAGCAGCGCCGGACTAGCGGGGGGGCTCACTCAAGAGACCCAGTACTTC; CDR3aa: CASSAGLAGGLTQETQYF
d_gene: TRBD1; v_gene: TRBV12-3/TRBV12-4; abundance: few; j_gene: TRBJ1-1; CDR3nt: TGTGCCAGCAGCTGGACAGGGGGCACTGAAGCTTTCTTT; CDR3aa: CASSWTGGTEAFF
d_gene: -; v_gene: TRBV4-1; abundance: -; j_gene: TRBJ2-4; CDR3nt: TGCGCCAGCAGCCCAGGAAGAGTCCGGGGAGCCAAAAACATTCAGTACTTC; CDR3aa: CASSPGRVRGAKNIQYF
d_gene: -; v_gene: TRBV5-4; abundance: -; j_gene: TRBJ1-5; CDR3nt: TGTGCCAGCAGCTTCAATAGCAATCAGCCCCAGCATTTT; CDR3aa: CASSFNSNQPQHF
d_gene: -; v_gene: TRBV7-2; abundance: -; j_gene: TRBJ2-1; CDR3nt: TGTGCCAGCAGCTTAACACGGGAGATCAATGAGCAGTTCTTC; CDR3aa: CASSLTREINEQFF
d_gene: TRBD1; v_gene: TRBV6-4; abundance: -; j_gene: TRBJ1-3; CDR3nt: TGTGCCAGCAGTGCCCGATCGGAGGGGGCTGCGGACACCATATATTTT; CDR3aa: CASSARSEGAADTIYF
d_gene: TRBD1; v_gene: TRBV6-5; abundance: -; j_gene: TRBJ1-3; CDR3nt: TGTGCCAGCAGTTACTCGGGACAGCTAGGAAACACCATATATTTT; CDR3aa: CASSYSGQLGNTIYF
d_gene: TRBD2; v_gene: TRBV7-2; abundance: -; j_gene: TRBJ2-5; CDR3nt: TGTGCCAGCAGCTTATCTTTTAATAGCGGGAGCGGGGAGACCCAGTACTTC; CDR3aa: CASSLSFNSGSGETQYF
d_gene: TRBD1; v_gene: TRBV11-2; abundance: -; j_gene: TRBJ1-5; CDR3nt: TGTGCCAGCAGCCTGGGGACAGGGGGCGATTGGGGCAATCAGCCCCAGCATTTT; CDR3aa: CASSLGTGGDWGNQPQHF
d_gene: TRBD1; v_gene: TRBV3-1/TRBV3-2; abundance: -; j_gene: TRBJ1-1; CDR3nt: TGTGCCAGCAGCCCCAACTCGGGACAGGGGAACACTGAAGCTTTCTTT; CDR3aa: CASSPNSGQGNTEAFF
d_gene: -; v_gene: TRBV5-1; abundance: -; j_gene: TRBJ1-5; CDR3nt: TGCGCCAGCAGCTTGGACAGCACCCAGCCCCAGCATTTT; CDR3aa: CASSLDSTQPQHF
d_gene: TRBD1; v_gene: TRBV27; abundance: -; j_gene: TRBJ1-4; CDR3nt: TGTGCCAGCAGTTCCCCACGACAGGGCACTAATGAAAAACTGTTTTTT; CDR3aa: CASSSPRQGTNEKLFF
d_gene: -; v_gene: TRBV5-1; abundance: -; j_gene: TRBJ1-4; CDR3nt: TGCGCCAGCAGCTTCGGGGTTAACCCAGAAAAACTGTTTTTT; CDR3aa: CASSFGVNPEKLFF
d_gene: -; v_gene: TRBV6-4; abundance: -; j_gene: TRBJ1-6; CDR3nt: TGTGCCAGCAGTGACGACGGCGGAACCAATTCACCCCTCCACTTT; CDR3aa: CASSDDGGTNSPLHF
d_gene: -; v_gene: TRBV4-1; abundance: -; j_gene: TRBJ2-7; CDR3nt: TGCGCCAGCAGCTCTGCTCCTCGGGGAAGCTCCTACGAGCAGTACTTC; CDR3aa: CASSSAPRGSSYEQYF
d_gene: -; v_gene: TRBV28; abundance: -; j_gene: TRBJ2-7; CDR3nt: TGTGCCAGCAGTTTTGGGCTTAACTACGAGCAGTACTTC; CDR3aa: CASSFGLNYEQYF
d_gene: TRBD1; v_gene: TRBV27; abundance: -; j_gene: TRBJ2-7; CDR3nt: TGTGCCAGCAGCCCCGGGACAGGGGGATACGAGCAGTACTTC; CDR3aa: CASSPGTGGYEQYF
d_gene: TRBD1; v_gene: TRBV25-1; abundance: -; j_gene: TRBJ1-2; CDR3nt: TGTGCCAGCAGTGCCGGGACAGGGGGGAGAGGCTACACCTTC; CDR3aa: CASSAGTGGRGYTF
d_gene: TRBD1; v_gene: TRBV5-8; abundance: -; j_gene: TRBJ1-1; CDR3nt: TGTGCCAGCAGCTTGGCCGCGGGACAGGGGTTTGGAAACACTGAAGCTTTCTTT; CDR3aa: CASSLAAGQGFGNTEAFF
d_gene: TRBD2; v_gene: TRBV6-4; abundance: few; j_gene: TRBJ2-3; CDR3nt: TGTGCCAGCAGTTTTAGCGGGGGCAGCACAGATACGCAGTATTTT; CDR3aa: CASSFSGGSTDTQYF
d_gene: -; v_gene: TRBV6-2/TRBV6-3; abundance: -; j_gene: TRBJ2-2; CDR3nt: TGTGCCAGCAGTTATGTTGCCGTTTCTTTCAGGAACACCGGGGAGCTGTTTTTT; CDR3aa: CASSYVAVSFRNTGELFF
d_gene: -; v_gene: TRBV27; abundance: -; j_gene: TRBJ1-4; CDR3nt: TGTGCCAGCAGTAAATGGACACATGAAAAACTGTTTTTT; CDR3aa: CASSKWTHEKLFF
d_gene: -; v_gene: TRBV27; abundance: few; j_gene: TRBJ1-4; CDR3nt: TGTGCCAGCAGTCCGCGGGGGGCGCCCGGTGAAAAACTGTTTTTT; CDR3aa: CASSPRGAPGEKLFF
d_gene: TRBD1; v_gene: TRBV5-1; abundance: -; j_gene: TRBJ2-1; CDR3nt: TGCGCCAGCAGCTTTGCCCCCCCGGGACAGGACCAGTTCTTC; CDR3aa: CASSFAPPGQDQFF
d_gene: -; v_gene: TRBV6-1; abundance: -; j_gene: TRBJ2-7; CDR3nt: TGTGCCAGCAGTGAGGGTCCAGGGAACTGGGAGCAGTACTTC; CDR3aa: CASSEGPGNWEQYF
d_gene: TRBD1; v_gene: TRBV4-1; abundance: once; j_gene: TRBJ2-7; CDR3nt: TGCGCCAGCAGCCAAGACCGGACAGGGGGCAGGTACGAGCAGTACTTC; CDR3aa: CASSQDRTGGRYEQYF
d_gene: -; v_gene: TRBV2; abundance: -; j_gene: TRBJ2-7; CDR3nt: TGTGCCAGCAGTCGACTGCGTGGTTCCTACGAGCAGTACTTC; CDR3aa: CASSRLRGSYEQYF